What follows are 10 T cell receptor beta chains derived from one specimen sequenced in a study of T cells after posttransplantation cyclophosphamide. Clones were read by immunoSEQ multiplex PCR, and TCRdb kept only the in-frame ones, dropping some. Altogether over 35,000 clones were found in the sample, and no singletons occur. The sequencing input was PBMCs. These receptors were obtained from a man in his forties in good health, CMV-negative, and a related stem cell transplant donor.

In its sample, this clone was seen many times. V and J are TRBV18 and TRBJ1-4, with D maybe TRBD1 (6 bases). CDR3 length: 16 amino acids. The V gene's germline CDR1 is KGHSH and CDR2 LQKENI. Trimming took off 2 bases at V and 8 bases at J, with 18 bases between the two ends. The CDR3, as DNA: TGTGCCAGCTCACCAAACATCAGGGGAGAAAACGAAAAACTGTTTTTT. Amino acids: CASSPNIRGENEKLFF.

DNA for the CDR3: TGTGCCACCAGCAGAGTATTGTTAGATGGCTACACCTTC. Residues: CATSRVLLDGYTF. The chain couples TRBV15 to TRBJ1-2; D ambiguous. The V gene's germline CDR1 is LNHNV and CDR2 YYDKDF (reference sequence). With 1 base removed from V and 6 bases from J, the gap between germline ends came to 9 bases. This CDR3 is 13 amino acids long.

This clone was seen many times. The chain carries TRBV5-1 and TRBJ1-2, with TRBD1 as a possible D gene (5 bases). Germline CDR1 is SGHRS and CDR2 is YFSETQ. The CDR3 has 14 residues. Trimming cost V 4 bases and J 7 bases, with 17 bases left between them. The CDR3 DNA sequence: TGCGCCAGCAGCCCCGCATCCGACAGTCGTGGCTACACCTTC. Its translation: CASSPASDSRGYTF.

This clone occurred many times. The chain employs TRBV4-1 and TRBJ1-2; D gene unclear. CDR1 MGHRA and CDR2 YSYEKL come from the germline V gene. V gave up 1 base and J gave up 3 bases, with 9 bases separating them. The CDR3 extends over 14 amino acids. Here the CDR3 reads CASSQGLEDYGYTF. The DNA for the CDR3 is TGCGCCAGCAGCCAAGGACTAGAGGACTATGGCTACACCTTC.

There are many counts of this clone. V is TRBV19 and J is TRBJ1-6, with a possible D match to TRBD1 (6 bases). Germline V gene data show CDR1 as LNHDA and CDR2 as SQIVND (reference sequence). With 4 bases removed from V and 7 bases from J, the gap between germline ends came to 14 bases. This CDR3 has 15 residues. The CDR3 region is CASSKTGSPNSPLHF. For the CDR3, the DNA is TGTGCCAGTAGTAAAACAGGGTCTCCGAATTCACCCCTCCACTTT. Filled out from reference TRBV19 and TRBJ1-6, the complete variable domain reads DGGITQSPKYLFRKEGQNVTLSCEQNLNHDAMYWYRQDPGQGLRLIYYSQIVNDFQKGDIAEGYSVSREKKESFPLTVTSAQKNPTAFYLCASSKTGSPNSPLHFGNGTRLTVT.

The chain couples TRBV9 to TRBJ1-2, with D unresolved. The germline V gene has CDR1 SGDLS and CDR2 YYNGEE. Trimming cost V 0 bases and J 5 bases, with 8 bases left between them. There are 13 residues in the CDR3. In nucleotides, the CDR3 is TGTGCCAGCAGCGTAGACGGCGGGTATGGCTACACCTTC. This encodes CASSVDGGYGYTF.

This clone has ten or more counts. The chain has TRBV15 and TRBJ2-7; TRBD2 matches at 7 bases. With V trimmed by 11 bases and J by 2 bases, 21 bases remained unmatched. CDR1 LNHNV and CDR2 YYDKDF come from the germline V gene (reference sequence). The CDR3 length is 17 residues. CDR3 region: CAGVVGSGSSLAYEQYV. CDR3 coding DNA: TGTGCCGGCGTCGTGGGTAGCGGGTCCTCACTGGCCTACGAGCAGTACGTC.

This clone was counted many times. The chain carries TRBV7-9 and TRBJ2-3; D is possibly TRBD1 (6 bases). CDR1 and CDR2 from the germline V gene are SEHNR and FQNEAQ (reference sequence). The V end was cut by 3 bases, the J end by 3 bases, with 10 bases between. This CDR3 has 14 residues. In DNA form, the CDR3 reads TGTGCCAGCAGCTTCGACAGGAAAACAGATACGCAGTATTTT. Its translation is CASSFDRKTDTQYF. Full variable domain (remainder filled in from reference TRBV7-9 and TRBJ2-3): DTGVSQNPRHKITKRGQNVTFRCDPISEHNRLYWYRQTLGQGPEFLTYFQNEAQLEKSRLLSDRFSAERPKGSFSTLEIQRTEQGDSAMYLCASSFDRKTDTQYFGPGTRLTVL.

This clone was observed at least ten times. The V and J genes are TRBV6-1 and TRBJ2-2, with D possibly being TRBD1 (5 bases). Germline-derived CDR1 and CDR2 are MNHNS and SASEGT. Trimming left V 7 bases short and J 5 bases short, with 11 bases between. The CDR3 contains 13 residues. CDR3 DNA sequence: TGTGCCAGCAATGGGGCCCGAACCGGGGAGCTGTTTTTT. Amino acids: CASNGARTGELFF.

This clone was recorded many times. The V and J genes are TRBV10-3 and TRBJ2-5, with a possible D match to TRBD1 (6 bases). This CDR3 region has 13 residues. The V end was cut by 6 bases, the J end by 6 bases, with 14 bases between. Germline V CDR1 and CDR2: ENHRY, SYGVKD. This CDR3 is CAISLQGGQTQYF. CDR3 coding DNA: TGTGCCATCAGCTTACAGGGTGGACAGACCCAGTACTTC.